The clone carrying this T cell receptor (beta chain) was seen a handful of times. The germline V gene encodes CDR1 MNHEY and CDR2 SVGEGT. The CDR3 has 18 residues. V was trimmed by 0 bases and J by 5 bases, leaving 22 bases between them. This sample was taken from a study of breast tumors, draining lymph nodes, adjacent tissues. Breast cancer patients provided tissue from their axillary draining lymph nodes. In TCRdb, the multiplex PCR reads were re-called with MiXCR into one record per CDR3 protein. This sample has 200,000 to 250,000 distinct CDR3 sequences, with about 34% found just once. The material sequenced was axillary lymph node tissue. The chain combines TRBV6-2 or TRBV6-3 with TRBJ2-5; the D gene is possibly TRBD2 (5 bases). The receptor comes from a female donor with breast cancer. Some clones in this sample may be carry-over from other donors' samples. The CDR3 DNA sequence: TGTGCCAGCAGTTACTCGAGAGGCAGACTTCGGTGGGAGGAGACCCAGTACTTC. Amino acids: CASSYSRGRLRWEETQYF.